This TCR beta chain was captured in a study of regulatory T cells in long-lasting Graves disease. The time point was: persistent/refractory GD, antithyroid drugs over 5 years with positive TRAb. The TCR library was made from RNA extracted from PBMCs. The CDR3 length is 13 residues. V was cut by 1 base and J by 6 bases, with 7 bases left in between. The germline V gene encodes CDR1 SEHNR and CDR2 FQNEAQ (reference sequence). CDR3-region Arm-PCR and iRepertoire HTBI primers produced the TCR beta libraries. Via MiXCR, TCRdb re-called the multiplex PCR reads, giving one row per CDR3 protein. The sample lists about half a million distinct CDR3 sequences, 20% to 25% occurring once.

The clonotype comes from a female donor with Graves disease. The source was peripheral blood mononuclear cells (PBMCs), collected when the disease was refractory, from a patient treated with antithyroid drugs. The rearrangement links TRBV7-9 to TRBJ2-1; D is unresolved. The CDR3 DNA reads TGTGCCAGCAGCTTAGGACTCACCAATGAGCAGTTCTTC. Its protein product is CASSLGLTNEQFF. Together with reference TRBV7-9 and TRBJ2-1, the CDR3 gives the full variable domain: DTGVSQNPRHKITKRGQNVTFRCDPISEHNRLYWYRQTLGQGPEFLTYFQNEAQLEKSRLLSDRFSAERPKGSFSTLEIQRTEQGDSAMYLCASSLGLTNEQFFGPGTRLTVL.